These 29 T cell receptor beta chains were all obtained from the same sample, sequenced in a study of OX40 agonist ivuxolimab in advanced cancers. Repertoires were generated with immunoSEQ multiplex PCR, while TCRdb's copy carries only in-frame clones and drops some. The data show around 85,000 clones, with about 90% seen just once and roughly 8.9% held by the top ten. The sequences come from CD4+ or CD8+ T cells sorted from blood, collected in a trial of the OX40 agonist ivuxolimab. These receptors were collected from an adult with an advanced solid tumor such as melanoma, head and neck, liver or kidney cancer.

CDR3 region: CASSYSSEAYEQFF. The CDR3 nucleotides are TGTGCCAGCAGTTACTCAAGTGAAGCCTATGAGCAGTTCTTC. The J gene is TRBJ2-1, the V gene TRBV6-5; D is uncertain. The V end lost 0 bases, the J end lost 8 bases, and 11 bases lay between the germline ends. The CDR3 covers 14 residues. The V gene's germline CDR1 is MNHEY and CDR2 SVGAGI.

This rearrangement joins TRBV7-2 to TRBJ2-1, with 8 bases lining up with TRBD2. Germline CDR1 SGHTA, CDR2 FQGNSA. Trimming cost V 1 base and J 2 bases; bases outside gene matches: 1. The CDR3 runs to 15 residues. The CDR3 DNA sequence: TGTGCCAGCAGCTTAGTTAGCGGGGCCTACAATGAGCAGTTCTTC. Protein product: CASSLVSGAYNEQFF.

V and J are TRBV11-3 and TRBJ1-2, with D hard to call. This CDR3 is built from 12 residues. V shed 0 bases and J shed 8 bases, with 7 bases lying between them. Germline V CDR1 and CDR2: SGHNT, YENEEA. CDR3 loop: CASSLDLGGYTF. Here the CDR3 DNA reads TGTGCCAGCAGCTTAGATCTAGGAGGCTACACCTTC. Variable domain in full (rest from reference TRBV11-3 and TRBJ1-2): EAGVVQSPRYKIIEKKQPVAFWCNPISGHNTLYWYLQNLGQGPELLIRYENEEAVDDSQLPKDRFSAERLKGVDSTLKIQPAELGDSAVYLCASSLDLGGYTFGSGTRLTVV.

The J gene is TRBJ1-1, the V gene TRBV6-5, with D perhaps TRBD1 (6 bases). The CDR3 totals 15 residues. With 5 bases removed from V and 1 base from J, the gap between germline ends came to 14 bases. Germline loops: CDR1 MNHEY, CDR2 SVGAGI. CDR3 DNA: TGTGCCAGCAGTCCGGAACCAGGGGCGAACACTGAAGCTTTCTTT. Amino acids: CASSPEPGANTEAFF.

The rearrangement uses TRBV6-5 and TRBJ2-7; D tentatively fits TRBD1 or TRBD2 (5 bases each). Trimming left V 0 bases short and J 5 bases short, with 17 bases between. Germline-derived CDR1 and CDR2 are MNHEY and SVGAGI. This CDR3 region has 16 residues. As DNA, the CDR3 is TGTGCCAGCAGTTACTCCTCAGTCGGGGACGAACACGAGCAGTACTTC. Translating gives CASSYSSVGDEHEQYF.

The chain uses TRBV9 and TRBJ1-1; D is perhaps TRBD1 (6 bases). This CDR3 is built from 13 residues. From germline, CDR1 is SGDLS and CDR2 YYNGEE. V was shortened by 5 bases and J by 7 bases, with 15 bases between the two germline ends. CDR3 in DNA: TGTGCCAGCAGGGACGGGACATCGAGTGAAGCTTTCTTT. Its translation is CASRDGTSSEAFF.

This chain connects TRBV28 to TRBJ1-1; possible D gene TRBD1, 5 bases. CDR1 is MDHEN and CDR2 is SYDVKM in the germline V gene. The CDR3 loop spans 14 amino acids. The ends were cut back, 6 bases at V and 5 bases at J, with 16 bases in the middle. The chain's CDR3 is CASSTNWGRTEAFF. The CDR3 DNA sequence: TGTGCCAGCAGCACTAATTGGGGGAGAACTGAAGCTTTCTTT.

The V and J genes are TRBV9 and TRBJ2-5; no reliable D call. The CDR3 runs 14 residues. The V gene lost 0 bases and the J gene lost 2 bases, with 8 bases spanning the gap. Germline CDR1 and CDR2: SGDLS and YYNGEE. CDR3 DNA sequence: TGTGCCAGCAGCGTAGGGGCTATTCAAGAGACCCAGTACTTC. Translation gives CASSVGAIQETQYF.

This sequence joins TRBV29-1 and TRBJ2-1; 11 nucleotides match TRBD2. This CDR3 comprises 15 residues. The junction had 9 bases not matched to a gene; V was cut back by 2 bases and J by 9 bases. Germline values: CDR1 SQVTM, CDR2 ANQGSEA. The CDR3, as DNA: TGCAGCGTTGAATGGCTAGCGGGAGGACTAGGTGAGCAGTTCTTC. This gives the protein CSVEWLAGGLGEQFF.

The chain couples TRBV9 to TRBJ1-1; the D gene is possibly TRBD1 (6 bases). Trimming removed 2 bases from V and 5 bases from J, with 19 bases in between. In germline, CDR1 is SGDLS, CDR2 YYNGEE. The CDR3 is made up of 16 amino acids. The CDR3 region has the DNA TGTGCCAGCAGCGTTAGTAATCGGAGAGGGGGGACTGAAGCTTTCTTT. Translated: CASSVSNRRGGTEAFF.

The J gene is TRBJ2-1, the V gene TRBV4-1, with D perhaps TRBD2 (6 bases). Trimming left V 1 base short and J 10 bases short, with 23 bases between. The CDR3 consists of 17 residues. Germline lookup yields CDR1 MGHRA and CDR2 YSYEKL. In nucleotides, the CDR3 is TGCGCCAGCAGCCAAGCGGAGGGTTTTTTGGGGATCTGGGAGCAGTTCTTC. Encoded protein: CASSQAEGFLGIWEQFF.

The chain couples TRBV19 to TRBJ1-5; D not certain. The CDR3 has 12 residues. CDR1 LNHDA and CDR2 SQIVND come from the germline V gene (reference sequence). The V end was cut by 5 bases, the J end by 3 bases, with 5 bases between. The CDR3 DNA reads TGTGCCAGTAGTTCCTACAATCAGCCCCAGCATTTT. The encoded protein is CASSSYNQPQHF.

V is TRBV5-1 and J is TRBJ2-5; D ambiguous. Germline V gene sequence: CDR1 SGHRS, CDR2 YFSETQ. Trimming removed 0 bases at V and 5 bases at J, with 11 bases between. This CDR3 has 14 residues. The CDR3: CASSLAPLGETQYF. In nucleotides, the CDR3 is TGCGCCAGCAGCTTGGCCCCGTTGGGGGAGACCCAGTACTTC.

The CDR3 DNA follows: TGTGCCAGCAGGATAGCACATGGGGGCAAAAACATTCAGTACTTC. Its protein product is CASRIAHGGKNIQYF. J is TRBJ2-4 and V is TRBV28; D tentatively reads TRBD1 or TRBD2 (5 bases each). Trimming stripped 6 bases from V and 3 bases from J, with 15 bases between. The CDR3 consists of 15 residues. CDR1 MDHEN and CDR2 SYDVKM come from the germline V gene.

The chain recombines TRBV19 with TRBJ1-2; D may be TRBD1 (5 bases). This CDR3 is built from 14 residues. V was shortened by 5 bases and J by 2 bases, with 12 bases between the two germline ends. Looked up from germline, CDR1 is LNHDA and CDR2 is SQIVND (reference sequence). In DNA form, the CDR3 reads TGTGCCAGTAGTGGGCCAGGGCACAACTATGGCTACACCTTC. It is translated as CASSGPGHNYGYTF.

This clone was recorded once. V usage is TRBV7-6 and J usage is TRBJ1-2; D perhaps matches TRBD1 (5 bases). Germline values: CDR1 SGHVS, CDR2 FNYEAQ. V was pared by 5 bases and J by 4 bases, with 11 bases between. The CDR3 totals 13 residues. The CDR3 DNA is TGTGCCAGCAGCAAGGGGCCTCTCTATGGCTACACCTTC. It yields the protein CASSKGPLYGYTF. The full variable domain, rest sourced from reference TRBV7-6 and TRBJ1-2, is GAGVSQSPRYKVTKRGQDVALRCDPISGHVSLYWYRQALGQGPEFLTYFNYEAQQDKSGLPNDRFSAERPEGSISTLTIQRTEQRDSAMYRCASSKGPLYGYTFGSGTRLTVV.

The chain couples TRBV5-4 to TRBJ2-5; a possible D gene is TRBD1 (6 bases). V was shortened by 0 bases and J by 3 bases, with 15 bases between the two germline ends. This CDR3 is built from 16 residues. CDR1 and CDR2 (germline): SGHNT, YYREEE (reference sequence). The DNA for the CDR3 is TGTGCCAGCAGCTTGGACAGGGTGTGGTATGAAGAGACCCAGTACTTC. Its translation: CASSLDRVWYEETQYF.

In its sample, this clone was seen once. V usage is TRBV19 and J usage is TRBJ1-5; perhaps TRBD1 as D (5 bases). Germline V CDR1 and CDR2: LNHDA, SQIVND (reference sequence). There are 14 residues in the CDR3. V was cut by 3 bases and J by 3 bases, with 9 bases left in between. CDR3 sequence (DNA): TGTGCCAGTAGTATTGGACAAGACAATCAGCCCCAGCATTTT. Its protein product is CASSIGQDNQPQHF.

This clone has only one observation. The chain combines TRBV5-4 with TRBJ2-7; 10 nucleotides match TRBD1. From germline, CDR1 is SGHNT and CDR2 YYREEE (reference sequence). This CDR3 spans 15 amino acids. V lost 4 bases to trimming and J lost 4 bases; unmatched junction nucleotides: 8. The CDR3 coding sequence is TGTGCCAGCAGCCCCGGACAGGGGGGGTTGTACGAGCAGTACTTC. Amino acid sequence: CASSPGQGGLYEQYF. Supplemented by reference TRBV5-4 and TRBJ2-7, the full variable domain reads ETGVTQSPTHLIKTRGQQVTLRCSSQSGHNTVSWYQQALGQGPQFIFQYYREEENGRGNFPPRFSGLQFPNYSSELNVNALELDDSALYLCASSPGQGGLYEQYFGPGTRLTVT.

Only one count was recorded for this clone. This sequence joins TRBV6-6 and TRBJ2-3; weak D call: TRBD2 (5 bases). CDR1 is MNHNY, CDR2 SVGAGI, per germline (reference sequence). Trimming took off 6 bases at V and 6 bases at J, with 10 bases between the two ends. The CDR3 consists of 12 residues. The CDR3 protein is CASSTASDTQYF. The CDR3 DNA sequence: TGTGCCAGCAGCACAGCTAGCGATACGCAGTATTTT.

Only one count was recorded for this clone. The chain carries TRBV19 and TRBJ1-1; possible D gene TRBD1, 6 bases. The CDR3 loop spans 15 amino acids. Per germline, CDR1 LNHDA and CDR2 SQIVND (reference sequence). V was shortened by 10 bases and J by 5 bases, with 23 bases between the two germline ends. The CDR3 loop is CATYLMWGARTEAFF. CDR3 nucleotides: TGTGCCACTTACTTAATGTGGGGGGCGCGGACTGAAGCTTTCTTT.

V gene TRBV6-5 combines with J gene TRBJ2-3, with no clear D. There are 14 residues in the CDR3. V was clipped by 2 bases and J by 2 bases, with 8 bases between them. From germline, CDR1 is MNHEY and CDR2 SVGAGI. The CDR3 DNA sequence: TGTGCCAGCAGTTACGCCCACTTCACAGATACGCAGTATTTT. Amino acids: CASSYAHFTDTQYF.

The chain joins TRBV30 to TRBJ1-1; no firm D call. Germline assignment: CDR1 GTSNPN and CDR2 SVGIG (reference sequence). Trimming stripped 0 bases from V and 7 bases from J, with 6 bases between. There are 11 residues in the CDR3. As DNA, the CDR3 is TGTGCCTGGAGTGTACGTTATGAAGCTTTCTTT. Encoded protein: CAWSVRYEAFF.

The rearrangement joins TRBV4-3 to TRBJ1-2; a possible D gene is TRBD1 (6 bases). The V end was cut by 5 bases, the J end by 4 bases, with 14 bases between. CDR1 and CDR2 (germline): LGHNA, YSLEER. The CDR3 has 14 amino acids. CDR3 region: CASSSRGGLYGYTF. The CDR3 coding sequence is TGCGCCAGCAGCTCACGAGGGGGGCTCTATGGCTACACCTTC.

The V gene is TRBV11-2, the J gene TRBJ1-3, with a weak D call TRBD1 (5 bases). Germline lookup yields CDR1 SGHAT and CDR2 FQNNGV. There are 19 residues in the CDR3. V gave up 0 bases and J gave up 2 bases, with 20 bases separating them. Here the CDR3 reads CASSLDFHVWARAGNTIYF. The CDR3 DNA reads TGTGCCAGCAGCTTAGATTTTCATGTGTGGGCCAGGGCTGGAAACACCATATATTTT.

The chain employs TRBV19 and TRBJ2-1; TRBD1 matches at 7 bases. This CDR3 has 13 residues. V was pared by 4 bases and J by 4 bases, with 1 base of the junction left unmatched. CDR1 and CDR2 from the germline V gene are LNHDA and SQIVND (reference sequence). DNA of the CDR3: TGTGCCAGTAGTAGGGACAGTTACAATGAGCAGTTCTTC. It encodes CASSRDSYNEQFF. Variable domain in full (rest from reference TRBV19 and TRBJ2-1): DGGITQSPKYLFRKEGQNVTLSCEQNLNHDAMYWYRQDPGQGLRLIYYSQIVNDFQKGDIAEGYSVSREKKESFPLTVTSAQKNPTAFYLCASSRDSYNEQFFGPGTRLTVL.

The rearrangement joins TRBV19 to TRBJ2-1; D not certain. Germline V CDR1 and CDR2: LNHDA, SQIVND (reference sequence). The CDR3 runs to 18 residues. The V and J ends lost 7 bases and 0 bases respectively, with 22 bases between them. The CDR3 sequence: CASTFSNSLLSSYNEQFF. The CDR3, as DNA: TGTGCCAGTACCTTTAGTAACTCCCTACTATCCTCCTACAATGAGCAGTTCTTC.

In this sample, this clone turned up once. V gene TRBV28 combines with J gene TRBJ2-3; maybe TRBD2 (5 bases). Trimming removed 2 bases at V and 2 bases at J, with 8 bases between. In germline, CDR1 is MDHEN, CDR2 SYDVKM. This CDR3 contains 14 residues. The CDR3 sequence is CASSLEGYTDTQYF. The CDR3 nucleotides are TGTGCCAGCAGTTTAGAGGGTTACACAGATACGCAGTATTTT. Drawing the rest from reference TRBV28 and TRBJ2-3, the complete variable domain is DVKVTQSSRYLVKRTGEKVFLECVQDMDHENMFWYRQDPGLGLRLIYFSYDVKMKEKGDIPEGYSVSREKKERFSLILESASTNQTSMYLCASSLEGYTDTQYFGPGTRLTVL.

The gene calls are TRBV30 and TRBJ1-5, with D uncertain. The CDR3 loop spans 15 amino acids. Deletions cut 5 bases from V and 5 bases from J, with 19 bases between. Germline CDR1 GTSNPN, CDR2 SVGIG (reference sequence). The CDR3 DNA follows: TGTGCCTGGGGCGTCGGAGGGCCGGGAGATCAGCCCCAGCATTTT. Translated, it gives CAWGVGGPGDQPQHF. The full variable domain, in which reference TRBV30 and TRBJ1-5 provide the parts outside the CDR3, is SQTIHQWPATLVQPVGSPLSLECTVEGTSNPNLYWYRQAAGRGLQLLFYSVGIGQISSEVPQNLSASRPQDRQFILSSKKLLLSDSGFYLCAWGVGGPGDQPQHFGDGTRLSIL.